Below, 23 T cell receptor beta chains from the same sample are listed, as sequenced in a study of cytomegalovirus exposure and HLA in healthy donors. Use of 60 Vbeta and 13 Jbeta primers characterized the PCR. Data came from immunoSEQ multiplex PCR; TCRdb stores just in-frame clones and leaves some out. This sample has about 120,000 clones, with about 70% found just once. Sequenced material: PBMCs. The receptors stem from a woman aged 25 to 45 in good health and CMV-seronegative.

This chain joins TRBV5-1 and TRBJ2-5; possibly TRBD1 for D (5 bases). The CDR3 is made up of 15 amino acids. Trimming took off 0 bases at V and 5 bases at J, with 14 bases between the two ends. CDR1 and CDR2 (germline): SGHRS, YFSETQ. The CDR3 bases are TGCGCCAGCAGCTTGGGGCAGGGATTTCAGGAGACCCAGTACTTC. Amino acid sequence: CASSLGQGFQETQYF.

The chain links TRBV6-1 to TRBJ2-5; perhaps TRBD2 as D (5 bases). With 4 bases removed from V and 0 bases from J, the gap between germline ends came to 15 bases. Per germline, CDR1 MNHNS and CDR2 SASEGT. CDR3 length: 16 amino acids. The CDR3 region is CASSALQRTYQETQYF. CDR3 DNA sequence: TGTGCCAGCAGTGCCCTCCAACGGACTTACCAAGAGACCCAGTACTTC.

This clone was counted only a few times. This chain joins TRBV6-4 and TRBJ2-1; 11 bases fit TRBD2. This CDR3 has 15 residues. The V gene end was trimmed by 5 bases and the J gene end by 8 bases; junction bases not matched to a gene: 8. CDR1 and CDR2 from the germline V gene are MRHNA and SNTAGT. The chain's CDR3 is CASSPGTSGGDEQFF. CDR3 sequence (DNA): TGTGCCAGCAGTCCTGGCACTAGCGGGGGAGATGAGCAGTTCTTC.

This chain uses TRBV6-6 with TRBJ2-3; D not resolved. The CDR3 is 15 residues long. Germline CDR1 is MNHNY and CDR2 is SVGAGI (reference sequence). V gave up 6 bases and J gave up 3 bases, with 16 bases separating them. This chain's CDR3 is CASRAPGLATDTQYF. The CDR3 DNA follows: TGTGCCAGCAGGGCGCCGGGTTTGGCAACAGATACGCAGTATTTT.

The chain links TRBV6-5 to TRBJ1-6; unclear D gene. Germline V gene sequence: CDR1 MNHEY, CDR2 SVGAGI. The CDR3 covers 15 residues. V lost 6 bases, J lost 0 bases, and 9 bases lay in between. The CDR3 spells CASRGASSYNSPLHF. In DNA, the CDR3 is TGTGCCAGCAGGGGAGCGAGCTCCTATAATTCACCCCTCCACTTT.

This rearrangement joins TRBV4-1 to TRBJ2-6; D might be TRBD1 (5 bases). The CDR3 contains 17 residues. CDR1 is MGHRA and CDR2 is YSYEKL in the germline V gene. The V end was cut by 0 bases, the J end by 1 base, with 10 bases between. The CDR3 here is CASSQDRVASGANVLTF. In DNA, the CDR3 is TGCGCCAGCAGCCAAGACAGGGTGGCGTCTGGGGCCAACGTCCTGACTTTC.

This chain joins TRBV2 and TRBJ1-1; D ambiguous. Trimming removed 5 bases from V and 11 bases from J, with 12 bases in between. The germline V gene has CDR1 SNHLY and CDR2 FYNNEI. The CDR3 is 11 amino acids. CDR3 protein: CASSTASPAFF. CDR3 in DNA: TGTGCCAGCAGTACAGCCTCGCCTGCTTTCTTT.

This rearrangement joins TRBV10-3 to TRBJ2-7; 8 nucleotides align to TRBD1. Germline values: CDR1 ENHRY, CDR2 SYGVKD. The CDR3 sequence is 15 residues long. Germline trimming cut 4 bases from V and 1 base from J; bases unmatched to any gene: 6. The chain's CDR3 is CAISGQGPGSYEQYF. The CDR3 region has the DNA TGTGCCATCAGTGGACAGGGGCCCGGATCCTACGAGCAGTACTTC.

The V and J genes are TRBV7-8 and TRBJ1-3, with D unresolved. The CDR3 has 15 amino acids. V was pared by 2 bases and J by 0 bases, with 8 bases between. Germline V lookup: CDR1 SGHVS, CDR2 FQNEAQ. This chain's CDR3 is CASSLRTNSGNTIYF. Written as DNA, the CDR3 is TGTGCCAGCAGCTTACGTACTAACTCTGGAAACACCATATATTTT.

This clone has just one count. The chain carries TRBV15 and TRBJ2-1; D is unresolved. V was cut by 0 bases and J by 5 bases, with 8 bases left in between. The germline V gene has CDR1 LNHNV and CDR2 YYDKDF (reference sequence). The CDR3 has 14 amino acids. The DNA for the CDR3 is TGTGCCACCAGCAGAGATCGTACAGACAATGAGCAGTTCTTC. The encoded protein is CATSRDRTDNEQFF.

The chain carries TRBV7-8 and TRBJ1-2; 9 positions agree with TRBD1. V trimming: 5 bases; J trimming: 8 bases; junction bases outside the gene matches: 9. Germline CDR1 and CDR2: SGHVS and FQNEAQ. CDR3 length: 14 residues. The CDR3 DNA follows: TGTGCCAGCAGCGTCTCTTGGACAGGGGACGGCTACACCTTC. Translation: CASSVSWTGDGYTF.

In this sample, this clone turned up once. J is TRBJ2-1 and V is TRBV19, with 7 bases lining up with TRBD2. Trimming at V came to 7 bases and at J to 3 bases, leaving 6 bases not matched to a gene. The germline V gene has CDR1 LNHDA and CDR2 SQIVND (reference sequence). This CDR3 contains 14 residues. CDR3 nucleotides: TGTGCCAGTAAGACCGCTAGCGGCTACAATGAGCAGTTCTTC. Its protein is CASKTASGYNEQFF.

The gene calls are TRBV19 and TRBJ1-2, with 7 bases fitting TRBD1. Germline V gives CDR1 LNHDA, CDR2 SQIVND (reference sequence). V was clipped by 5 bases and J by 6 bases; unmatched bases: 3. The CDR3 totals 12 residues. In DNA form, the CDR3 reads TGTGCCAGTAGTGCAACAGGGGATGGCTACACCTTC. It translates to CASSATGDGYTF.

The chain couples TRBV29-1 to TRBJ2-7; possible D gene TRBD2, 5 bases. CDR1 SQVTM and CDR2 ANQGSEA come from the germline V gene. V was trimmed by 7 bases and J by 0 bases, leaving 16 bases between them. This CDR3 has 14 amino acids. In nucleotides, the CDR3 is TGCAGCGCTTGTGAGGGTGTCGGCTCCTACGAGCAGTACTTC. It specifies CSACEGVGSYEQYF.

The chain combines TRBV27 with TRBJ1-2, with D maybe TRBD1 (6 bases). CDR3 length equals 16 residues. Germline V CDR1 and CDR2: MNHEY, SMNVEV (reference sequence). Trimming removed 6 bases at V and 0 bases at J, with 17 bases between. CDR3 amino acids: CASRPLQGKTNYGYTF. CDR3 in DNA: TGTGCCAGCAGACCCCTACAGGGAAAGACTAACTATGGCTACACCTTC.

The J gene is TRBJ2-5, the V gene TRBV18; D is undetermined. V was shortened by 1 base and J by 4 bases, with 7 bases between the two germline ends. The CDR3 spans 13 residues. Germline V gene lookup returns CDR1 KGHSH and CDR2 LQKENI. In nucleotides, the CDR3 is TGTGCCAGCTCACCACAAGCTTCAGAGACCCAGTACTTC. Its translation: CASSPQASETQYF.

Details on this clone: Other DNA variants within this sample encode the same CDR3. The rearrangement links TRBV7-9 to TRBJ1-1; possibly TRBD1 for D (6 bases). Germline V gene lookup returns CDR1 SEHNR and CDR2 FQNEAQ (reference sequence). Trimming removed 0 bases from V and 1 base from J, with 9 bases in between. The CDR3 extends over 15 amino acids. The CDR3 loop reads CASSLARQANTEAFF. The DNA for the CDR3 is TGTGCCAGCAGCTTAGCCCGACAGGCGAACACTGAAGCTTTCTTT.

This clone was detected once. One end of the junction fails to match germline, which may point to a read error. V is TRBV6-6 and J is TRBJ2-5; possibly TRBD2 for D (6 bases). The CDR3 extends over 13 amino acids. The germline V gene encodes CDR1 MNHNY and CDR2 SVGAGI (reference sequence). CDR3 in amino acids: CASSYDPTGTPNF. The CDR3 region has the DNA TGTGCCAGCAGTTACGACCCGACCGGGACTCCCAACTTC.

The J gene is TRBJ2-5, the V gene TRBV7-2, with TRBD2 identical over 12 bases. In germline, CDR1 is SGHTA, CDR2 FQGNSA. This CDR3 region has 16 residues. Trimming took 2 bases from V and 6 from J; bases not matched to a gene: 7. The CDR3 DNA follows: TGTGCCAGCAGCTTAAATCCTAGCGGGGGGGCAAAGACCCAGTACTTC. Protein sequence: CASSLNPSGGAKTQYF. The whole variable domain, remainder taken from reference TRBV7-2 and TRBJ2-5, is GAGVSQSPSNKVTEKGKDVELRCDPISGHTALYWYRQSLGQGLEFLIYFQGNSAPDKSGLPSDRFSAERTGGSVSTLTIQRTQQEDSAVYLCASSLNPSGGAKTQYFGPGTRLLVL.

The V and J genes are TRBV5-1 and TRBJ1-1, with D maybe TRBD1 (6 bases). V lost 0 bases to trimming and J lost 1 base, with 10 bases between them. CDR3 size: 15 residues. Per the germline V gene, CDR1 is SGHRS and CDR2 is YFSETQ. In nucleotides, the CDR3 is TGCGCCAGCAGCTTGGTAATACAGGGGAACACTGAAGCTTTCTTT. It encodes CASSLVIQGNTEAFF.

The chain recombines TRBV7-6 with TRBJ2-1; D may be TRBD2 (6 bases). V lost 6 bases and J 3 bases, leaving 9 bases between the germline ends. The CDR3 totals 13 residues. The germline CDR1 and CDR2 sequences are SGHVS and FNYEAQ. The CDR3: CASSFSGYNEQFF. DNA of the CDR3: TGTGCCAGCAGTTTTAGCGGCTACAATGAGCAGTTCTTC.

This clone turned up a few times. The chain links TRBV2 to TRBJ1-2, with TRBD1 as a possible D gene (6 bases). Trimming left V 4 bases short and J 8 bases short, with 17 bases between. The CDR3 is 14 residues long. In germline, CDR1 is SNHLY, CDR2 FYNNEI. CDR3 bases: TGTGCCAGCAGTGGCCCATCAGGGGTGGGAGGCTACACCTTC. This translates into CASSGPSGVGGYTF.

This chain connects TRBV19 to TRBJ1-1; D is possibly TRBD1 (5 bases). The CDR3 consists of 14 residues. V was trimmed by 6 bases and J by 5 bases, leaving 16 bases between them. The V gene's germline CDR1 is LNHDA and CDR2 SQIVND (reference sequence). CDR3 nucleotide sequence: TGTGCCAGTAGGTCAGGAGCAGGGTGGACTGAAGCTTTCTTT. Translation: CASRSGAGWTEAFF.